These 2 T cell receptor beta chains were all obtained from the same sample, sequenced in a study of shared clonotypes between healthy human individuals. Profiled with immunoSEQ multiplex PCR; TCRdb holds only in-frame clones, not every one. The sample holds about 580,000 clones; 95% to 98% are singletons and the top ten take 0.25% to 0.35%. Naive CD8 isolation took CD45RO-negative cells positively selected for CCR7 and excluded terminally differentiated effector memory CD45RA+ cells. The sequencing sample was made of naive CD8+ T cells sorted from blood. These receptors originate from a man aged 25-45 years in good health.

This clone was detected only once. This sequence joins TRBV7-2 and TRBJ2-1; 12 bases line up with TRBD2. Germline CDR1 reads SGHTA; CDR2 reads FQGNSA. Trimming at V came to 5 bases and at J to 3 bases, leaving 2 bases not matched to a gene. The CDR3 loop spans 15 amino acids. The DNA for the CDR3 is TGTGCCAGCAGCACGACTAGCGGGAGCTACAATGAGCAGTTCTTC. Translating it yields CASSTTSGSYNEQFF. The full variable domain, with the rest looked up from reference TRBV7-2 and TRBJ2-1, is GAGVSQSPSNKVTEKGKDVELRCDPISGHTALYWYRQSLGQGLEFLIYFQGNSAPDKSGLPSDRFSAERTGGSVSTLTIQRTQQEDSAVYLCASSTTSGSYNEQFFGPGTRLTVL.

The chain uses TRBV5-1 and TRBJ2-1; D gene uncertain. The CDR3 runs 15 residues. Germline V gives CDR1 SGHRS, CDR2 YFSETQ. V was clipped by 3 bases and J by 0 bases, with 10 bases between them. The CDR3 protein is CASSSYPSSYNEQFF. In DNA form, the CDR3 reads TGCGCCAGCAGCTCATACCCAAGCTCCTACAATGAGCAGTTCTTC.